The table lists the clone carrying this TCR beta chain with a few counts. Its target is unknown. This record belongs to a study of T cells in Graves' hyperthyroidism and ophthalmopathy. Whole-study findings and limits: Appearing also in blood were most of the thyroid clonotypes expanded above 0.001.

The CDR3 extends over 14 amino acids. The germline V gene encodes CDR1 ENHRY and CDR2 SYGVKD. V dropped 3 bases and J dropped 2 bases, with 10 bases sitting between them. The cohort's ophthalmopathy patients, a group with duration under 3 months, had a Clinical Activity Score of at least 3 and a NOSPECS grade of at least 4. A roughly 9.1 ml volume of fresh peripheral blood provided the PBMCs. What was amplified from RNA transcripts were TCR beta CDR3 regions. Using the HTBI primer set, a first-round RT-PCR was run on the TCR CDR3. A single record per CDR3 protein comes from TCRdb applying MiXCR to the multiplex PCR reads. The table lists more than 350,000 distinct CDR3 sequences, 14% of them singletons.

This chain links TRBV10-3 with TRBJ1-2; D gene unclear. The source material was blood. This sequence was found in a woman aged 25 to 39 with Graves' ophthalmopathy. This CDR3 reads CAISDSHSNYGYTF. CDR3 sequence (DNA): TGTGCCATCAGTGATTCACACAGCAACTATGGCTACACCTTC.